Following are 18 T cell receptor beta chains from one sample sequenced in a study of shared clonotypes between healthy human individuals (TCRdb year 2020). Library creation used the immunoSEQ multiplex PCR assay. The table comes from immuneACCESS by way of TCRdb, which keeps in-frame sequences with V and J called. Part of the clones is missing from these tables; in studies checked, under half for an unresolved V gene and the rest for unknown reasons. Recorded for this sample are a few hundred thousand clones; roughly 78% of them occurred a single time. The top ten constitute approximately 12% of the sample. The source material was PBMCs. The receptors here all came from a middle-aged woman in good health. Some clones in this sample may be carry-over from other donors' samples.

The chain is built from TRBV7-9 and TRBJ1-5; the D gene is possibly TRBD1 (6 bases). Deletions cut 1 base from V and 7 bases from J, with 14 bases between. The germline V gene encodes CDR1 SEHNR and CDR2 FQNEAQ (reference sequence). The CDR3 loop spans 15 amino acids. The CDR3: CASSLGVAGEQPQHF. The CDR3 nucleotides are TGTGCCAGCAGCTTAGGGGTGGCAGGGGAACAGCCCCAGCATTTT. Filled out from reference TRBV7-9 and TRBJ1-5, the complete variable domain reads DTGVSQNPRHKITKRGQNVTFRCDPISEHNRLYWYRQTLGQGPEFLTYFQNEAQLEKSRLLSDRFSAERPKGSFSTLEIQRTEQGDSAMYLCASSLGVAGEQPQHFGDGTRLSIL.

This clone has only a few counts. The CDR3 DNA sequence: TGTGCCAGTAGCTTACAGGGGTTTATCACTGAAGCTTTCTTT. Translating it yields CASSLQGFITEAFF. This sequence joins TRBV19 and TRBJ1-1; 7 positions match TRBD1. The V gene's germline CDR1 is LNHDA and CDR2 SQIVND (reference sequence). This CDR3 contains 14 residues. J gave up 4 bases and V 6 bases, and 8 bases lay outside the gene matches.

The genes are TRBV7-9 and TRBJ2-7; TRBD1 is a possible D gene (7 bases). With 10 bases removed from V and 0 bases from J, the gap between germline ends came to 25 bases. Per the germline V gene, CDR1 is SEHNR and CDR2 is FQNEAQ (reference sequence). The CDR3 covers 17 residues. The CDR3 DNA reads as TGTGCCACCTTCGGGCCGACAGGGACTCCTCCCTCCTACGAGCAGTACTTC. Amino acids: CATFGPTGTPPSYEQYF. Filled out from reference TRBV7-9 and TRBJ2-7, the complete variable domain reads DTGVSQNPRHKITKRGQNVTFRCDPISEHNRLYWYRQTLGQGPEFLTYFQNEAQLEKSRLLSDRFSAERPKGSFSTLEIQRTEQGDSAMYLCATFGPTGTPPSYEQYFGPGTRLTVT.

The rearrangement joins TRBV11-1 to TRBJ2-2, with a possible D match to TRBD1 (5 bases). This CDR3 contains 15 residues. The V gene lost 2 bases and the J gene lost 6 bases, with 13 bases spanning the gap. Germline V gene lookup returns CDR1 SGHAT and CDR2 FQDESV (reference sequence). The CDR3 reads CASSLSQGFAGELFF. CDR3 bases: TGTGCCAGCAGCTTATCCCAGGGTTTCGCCGGGGAGCTGTTTTTT.

CDR3 amino acids: CASSLQLSSETQYF. The CDR3 DNA follows: TGTGCCAGCAGCTTACAGTTATCTTCGGAGACCCAGTACTTC. The chain employs TRBV11-2 and TRBJ2-5; D remains ambiguous. V gave up 2 bases and J gave up 5 bases, with 12 bases separating them. Germline V gene lookup returns CDR1 SGHAT and CDR2 FQNNGV. The CDR3 length is 14 residues.

This clone was picked up one time. The J gene is TRBJ2-7, the V gene TRBV15; 10 nucleotides line up with TRBD1. V lost 3 bases to trimming and J lost 5 bases; unmatched junction nucleotides: 7. The germline V gene has CDR1 LNHNV and CDR2 YYDKDF (reference sequence). The length of the CDR3 is 15 residues. The CDR3 bases are TGTGCCACCAGCAGGGAGGGGGACAGGGGCCACGAGCAGTACTTC. Translation gives CATSREGDRGHEQYF.

The chain couples TRBV9 to TRBJ1-5, with 7 bases fitting TRBD1. The trim removed 3 bases at V and 4 bases at J, leaving 7 bases unmatched. CDR1 and CDR2 (germline): SGDLS, YYNGEE. The CDR3 contains 15 residues. CDR3: CASSGDSHPNQPQHF. The CDR3 DNA reads TGTGCCAGCAGCGGGGACAGCCACCCGAATCAGCCCCAGCATTTT.

CDR3 sequence (DNA): TGCGCCAGCAGCTTGGAGCCTCGTGGGTACGGCTACACCTTC. The encoded protein is CASSLEPRGYGYTF. The chain recombines TRBV5-1 with TRBJ1-2; no clear D gene. The CDR3 spans 14 residues. The ends were cut back, 0 bases at V and 8 bases at J, with 14 bases in the middle. The germline CDR1 and CDR2 sequences are SGHRS and YFSETQ.

The chain employs TRBV11-2 and TRBJ2-3; D remains ambiguous. V was cut by 7 bases and J by 0 bases, with 8 bases left in between. Germline V gene lookup returns CDR1 SGHAT and CDR2 FQNNGV. This CDR3 comprises 13 residues. This chain's CDR3 is CASTNPSTDTQYF. CDR3 DNA: TGTGCCAGCACCAACCCCAGCACAGATACGCAGTATTTT.

This chain connects TRBV9 to TRBJ1-2; TRBD1 is a possible D gene (5 bases). With 2 bases removed from V and 4 bases from J, the gap between germline ends came to 9 bases. The CDR3 sequence is 13 residues long. Germline CDR1 is SGDLS and CDR2 is YYNGEE. The CDR3 sequence is CASSVSGIYGYTF. DNA of the CDR3: TGTGCCAGCAGCGTTTCAGGGATCTATGGCTACACCTTC.

A remark on this clone: A read error may explain this, as a much larger clone is one base away. Distinct nucleotide sequences in the sample also encode this CDR3. V is TRBV30 and J is TRBJ2-2; D perhaps matches TRBD1 (5 bases). CDR1 is GTSNPN, CDR2 SVGIG, per germline (reference sequence). The length of the CDR3 is 13 residues. Trimming cost V 2 bases and J 11 bases, with 15 bases left between them. The CDR3 bases are TGTGCCTGGAGTATCAGGGAAGTGGGTGAGCTGTTTTTT. Protein sequence: CAWSIREVGELFF.

The CDR3 here is CASSSDYGTSGTYEQYF. CDR3 bases: TGCGCCAGCAGCTCCGACTACGGGACTAGCGGGACCTACGAGCAGTACTTC. J is TRBJ2-7 and V is TRBV5-1, with 13 bases matching TRBD2. Germline CDR1 is SGHRS and CDR2 is YFSETQ. Unmatched junction bases numbered 8, after V lost 3 bases and J lost 2 bases. The CDR3 length is 17 residues.

The chain carries TRBV28 and TRBJ2-3, with D uncertain. The CDR3 runs 13 residues. Trimming removed 3 bases at V and 4 bases at J, with 8 bases between. CDR1 is MDHEN and CDR2 is SYDVKM in the germline V gene. The CDR3 protein is CASSFRAADTQYF. DNA for the CDR3: TGTGCCAGCAGTTTTAGGGCCGCAGATACGCAGTATTTT. Drawing the rest from reference TRBV28 and TRBJ2-3, the complete variable domain is DVKVTQSSRYLVKRTGEKVFLECVQDMDHENMFWYRQDPGLGLRLIYFSYDVKMKEKGDIPEGYSVSREKKERFSLILESASTNQTSMYLCASSFRAADTQYFGPGTRLTVL.

The rearrangement uses TRBV4-2 and TRBJ2-1; D perhaps matches TRBD2 (5 bases). Germline values: CDR1 LGHNA, CDR2 YNFKEQ. Between the trimmed V and J ends, which lost 0 bases and 5 bases, there was a span of 11 bases. The CDR3 runs 15 residues. CDR3 DNA sequence: TGTGCCAGCAGCCAAGATTGGACTGATAACAATGAGCAGTTCTTC. It encodes CASSQDWTDNNEQFF.

This clone was counted only a few times. The chain couples TRBV18 to TRBJ2-1; 13 bases line up with TRBD2. The CDR3 is made up of 17 amino acids. J lost 2 bases, V lost 4 bases, and 5 bases had no gene match. Germline CDR1 and CDR2: KGHSH and LQKENI. This chain's CDR3 is CASSLGLAGLTYNEQFF. CDR3 nucleotides: TGTGCCAGCTCACTGGGACTAGCGGGATTAACCTACAATGAGCAGTTCTTC.

This clone was counted once. The rearrangement uses TRBV7-9 and TRBJ2-7, with 8 bases matching TRBD1. V lost 0 bases to trimming and J lost 4 bases; unmatched junction nucleotides: 5. Looked up from germline, CDR1 is SEHNR and CDR2 is FQNEAQ (reference sequence). The CDR3 consists of 15 residues. CDR3 region: CASSLADDRGYEQYF. The CDR3 DNA is TGTGCCAGCAGCTTAGCGGATGACAGGGGTTACGAGCAGTACTTC.

The gene calls are TRBV5-1 and TRBJ1-1, with 9 positions matching TRBD1. This CDR3 is built from 14 residues. Germline values: CDR1 SGHRS, CDR2 YFSETQ. V dropped 5 bases and J dropped 3; count of bases not matched to a gene: 5. The CDR3 coding sequence is TGCGCCAGCAGACGGACAGGGGCCGACACTGAAGCTTTCTTT. Its protein is CASRRTGADTEAFF.

This chain joins TRBV11-2 and TRBJ2-5, with 9 bases fitting TRBD2. The J segment lost 4 bases and the V segment lost 3 bases, leaving 6 bases of the junction unmatched. Germline CDR1 SGHAT, CDR2 FQNNGV. The CDR3 covers 15 residues. Here the CDR3 DNA reads TGTGCCAGCAGCTTCCCGGCGGGAGGGCGAGAGACCCAGTACTTC. This sequence encodes CASSFPAGGRETQYF.